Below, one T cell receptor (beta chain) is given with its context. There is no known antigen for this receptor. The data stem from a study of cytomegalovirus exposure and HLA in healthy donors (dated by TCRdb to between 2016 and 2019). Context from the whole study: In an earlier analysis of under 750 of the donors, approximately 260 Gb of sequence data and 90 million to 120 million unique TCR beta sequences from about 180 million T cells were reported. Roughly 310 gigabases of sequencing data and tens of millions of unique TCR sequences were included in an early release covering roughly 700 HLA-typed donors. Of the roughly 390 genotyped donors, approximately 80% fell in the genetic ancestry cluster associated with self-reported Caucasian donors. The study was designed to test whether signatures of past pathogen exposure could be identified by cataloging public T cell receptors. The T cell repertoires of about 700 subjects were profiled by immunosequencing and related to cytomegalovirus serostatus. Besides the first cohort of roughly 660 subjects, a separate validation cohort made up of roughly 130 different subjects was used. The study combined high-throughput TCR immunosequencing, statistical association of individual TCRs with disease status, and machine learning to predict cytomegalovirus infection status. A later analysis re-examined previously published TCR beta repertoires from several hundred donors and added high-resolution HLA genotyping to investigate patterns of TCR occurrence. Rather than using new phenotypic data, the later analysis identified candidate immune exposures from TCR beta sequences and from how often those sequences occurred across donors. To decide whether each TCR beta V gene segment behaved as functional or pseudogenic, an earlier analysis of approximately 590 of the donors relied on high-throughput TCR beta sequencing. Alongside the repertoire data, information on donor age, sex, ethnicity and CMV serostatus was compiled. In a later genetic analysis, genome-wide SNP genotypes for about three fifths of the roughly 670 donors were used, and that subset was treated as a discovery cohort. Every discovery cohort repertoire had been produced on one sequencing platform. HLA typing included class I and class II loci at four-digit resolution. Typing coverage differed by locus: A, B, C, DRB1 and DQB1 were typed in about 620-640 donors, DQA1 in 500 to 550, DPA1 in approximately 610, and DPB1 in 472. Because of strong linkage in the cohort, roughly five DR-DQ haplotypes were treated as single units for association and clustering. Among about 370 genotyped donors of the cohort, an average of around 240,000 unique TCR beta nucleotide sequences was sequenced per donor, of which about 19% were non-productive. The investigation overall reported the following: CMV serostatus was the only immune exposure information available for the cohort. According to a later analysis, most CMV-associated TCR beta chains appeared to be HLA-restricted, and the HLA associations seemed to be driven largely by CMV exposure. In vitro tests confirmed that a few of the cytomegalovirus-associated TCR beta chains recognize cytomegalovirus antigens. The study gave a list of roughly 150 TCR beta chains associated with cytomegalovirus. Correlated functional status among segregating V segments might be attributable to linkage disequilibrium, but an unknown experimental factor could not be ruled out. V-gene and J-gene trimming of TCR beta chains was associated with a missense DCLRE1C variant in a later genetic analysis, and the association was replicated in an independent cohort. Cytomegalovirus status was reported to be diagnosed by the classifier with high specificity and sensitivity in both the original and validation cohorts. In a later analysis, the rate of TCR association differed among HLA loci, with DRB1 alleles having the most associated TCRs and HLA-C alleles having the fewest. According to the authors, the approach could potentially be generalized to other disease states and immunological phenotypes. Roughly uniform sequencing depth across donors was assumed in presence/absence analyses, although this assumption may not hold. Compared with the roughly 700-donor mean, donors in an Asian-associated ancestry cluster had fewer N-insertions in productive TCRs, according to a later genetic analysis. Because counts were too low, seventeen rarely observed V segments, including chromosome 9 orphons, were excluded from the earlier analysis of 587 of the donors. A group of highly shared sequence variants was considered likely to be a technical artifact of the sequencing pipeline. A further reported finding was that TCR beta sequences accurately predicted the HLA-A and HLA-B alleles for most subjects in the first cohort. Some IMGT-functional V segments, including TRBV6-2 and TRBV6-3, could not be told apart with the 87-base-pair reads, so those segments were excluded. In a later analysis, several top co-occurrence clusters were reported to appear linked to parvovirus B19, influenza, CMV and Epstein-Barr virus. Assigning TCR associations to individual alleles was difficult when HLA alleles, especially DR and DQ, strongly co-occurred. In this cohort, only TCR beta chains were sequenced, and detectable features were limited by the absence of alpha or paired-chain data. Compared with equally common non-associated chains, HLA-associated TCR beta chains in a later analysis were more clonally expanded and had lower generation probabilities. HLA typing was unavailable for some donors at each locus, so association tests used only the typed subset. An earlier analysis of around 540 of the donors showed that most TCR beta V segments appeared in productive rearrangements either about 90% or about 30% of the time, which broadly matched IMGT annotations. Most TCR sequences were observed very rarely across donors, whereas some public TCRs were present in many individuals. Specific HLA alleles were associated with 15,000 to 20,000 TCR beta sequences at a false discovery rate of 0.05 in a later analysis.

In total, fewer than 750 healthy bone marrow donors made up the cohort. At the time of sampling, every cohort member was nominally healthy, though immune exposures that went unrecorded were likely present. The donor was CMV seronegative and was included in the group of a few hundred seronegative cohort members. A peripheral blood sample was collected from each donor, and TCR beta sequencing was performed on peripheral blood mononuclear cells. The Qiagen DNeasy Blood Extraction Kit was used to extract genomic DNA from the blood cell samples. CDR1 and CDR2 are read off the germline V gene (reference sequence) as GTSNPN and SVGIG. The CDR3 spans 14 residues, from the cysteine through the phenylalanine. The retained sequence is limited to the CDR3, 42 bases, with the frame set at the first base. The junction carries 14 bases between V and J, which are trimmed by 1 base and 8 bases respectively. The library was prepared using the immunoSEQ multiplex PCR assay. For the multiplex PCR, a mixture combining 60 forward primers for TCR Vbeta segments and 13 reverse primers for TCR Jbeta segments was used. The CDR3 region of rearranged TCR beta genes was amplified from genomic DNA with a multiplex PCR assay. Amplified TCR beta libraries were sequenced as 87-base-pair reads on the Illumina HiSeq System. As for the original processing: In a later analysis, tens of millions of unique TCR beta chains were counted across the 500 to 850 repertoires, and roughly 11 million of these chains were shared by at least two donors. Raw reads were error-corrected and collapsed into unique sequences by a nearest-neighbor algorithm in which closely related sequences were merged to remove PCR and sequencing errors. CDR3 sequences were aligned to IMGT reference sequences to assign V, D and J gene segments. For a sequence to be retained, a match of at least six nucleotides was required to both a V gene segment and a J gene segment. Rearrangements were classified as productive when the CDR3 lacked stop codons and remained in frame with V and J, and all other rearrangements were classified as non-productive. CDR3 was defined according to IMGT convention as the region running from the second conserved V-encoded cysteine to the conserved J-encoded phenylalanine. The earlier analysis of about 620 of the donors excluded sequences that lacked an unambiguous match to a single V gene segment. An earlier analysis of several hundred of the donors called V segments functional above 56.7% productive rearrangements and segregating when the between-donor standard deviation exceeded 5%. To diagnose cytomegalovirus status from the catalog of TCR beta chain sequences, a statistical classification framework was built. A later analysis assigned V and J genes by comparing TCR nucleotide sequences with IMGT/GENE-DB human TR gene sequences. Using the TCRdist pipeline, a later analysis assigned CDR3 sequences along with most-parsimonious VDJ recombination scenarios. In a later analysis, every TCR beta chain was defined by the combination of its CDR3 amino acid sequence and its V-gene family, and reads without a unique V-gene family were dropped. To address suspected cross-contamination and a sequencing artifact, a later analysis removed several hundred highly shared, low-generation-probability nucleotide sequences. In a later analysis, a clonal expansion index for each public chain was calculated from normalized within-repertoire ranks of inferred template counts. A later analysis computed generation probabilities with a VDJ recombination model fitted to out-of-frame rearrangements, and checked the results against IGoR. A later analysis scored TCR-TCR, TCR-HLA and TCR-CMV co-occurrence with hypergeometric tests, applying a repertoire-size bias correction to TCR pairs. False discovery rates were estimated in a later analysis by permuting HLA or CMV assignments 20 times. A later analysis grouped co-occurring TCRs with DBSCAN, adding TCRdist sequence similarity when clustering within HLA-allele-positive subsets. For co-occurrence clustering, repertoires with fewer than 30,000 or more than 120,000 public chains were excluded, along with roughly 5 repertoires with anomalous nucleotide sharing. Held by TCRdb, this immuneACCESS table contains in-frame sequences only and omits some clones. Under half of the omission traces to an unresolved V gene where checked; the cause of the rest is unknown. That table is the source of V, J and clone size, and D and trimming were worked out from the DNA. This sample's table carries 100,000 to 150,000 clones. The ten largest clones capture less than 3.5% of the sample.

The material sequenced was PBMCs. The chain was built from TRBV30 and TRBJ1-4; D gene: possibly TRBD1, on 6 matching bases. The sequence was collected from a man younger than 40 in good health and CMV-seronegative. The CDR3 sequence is CAWSGQVRSEKLFF. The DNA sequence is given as TGTGCCTGGAGTGGACAGGTGAGGTCCGAAAAACTGTTTTTT.